This T cell receptor (beta chain) originates from a study of T cells after yellow fever vaccination. Study-level points and caveats: Subsequent booster samples again held most clones from primary vaccination (more than 95% CD4, just under 90% CD8). The bulk population could contribute abundant contaminating clonotypes to FACS-sorted repertoires.

They built TCR cDNA with 5'RACE template switching, a step that put in a universal primer site and UMIs. MiXCR, applied by TCRdb to the 5' RACE reads, yields one record per CDR3 protein. The table shows over 300,000 distinct CDR3 sequences, with roughly 4.3% occurring only once. There are 13 residues in the CDR3. Trimming cost V 3 bases and J 4 bases, with 12 bases left between them. Germline CDR1 DFQATT, CDR2 SNEGSKA (reference sequence). This clonotype showed up just a few times. Its target is not known. The clonotype comes from a man younger than 35 who received the YFV17D yellow fever vaccine. Sequences were derived from PBMCs, sampled 5 days after the yellow fever booster vaccination. The rearrangement joins TRBV20-1 to TRBJ1-2; D is unclear. Written as DNA, the CDR3 is TGCAGTGCTAGCGAGGGCATAAGCTATGGCTACACCTTC. It is translated as CSASEGISYGYTF.